Sequencing of this TCR beta chain was carried out in a study of blood T cell repertoires in COVID-19. At the level of the study: T cells, B-cell-depleted T cells, or PBMCs provided the cDNA or gDNA that served as material.

This table comes from immunoSEQ multiplex PCR, and its TCRdb copy is limited to in-frame clones, with some not included. The table has around 26,000 clones, under 85% seen once. V dropped 4 bases and J dropped 4 bases, with 12 bases sitting between them. From germline, CDR1 is SGHNT and CDR2 YYREEE (reference sequence). CDR3 size: 14 residues. The chain couples TRBV5-4 to TRBJ2-1; the D gene is possibly TRBD1 (5 bases). The TCR comes from an older man with acute or convalescent COVID-19. Sequencing was performed on peripheral blood. CDR3 protein: CASSRGTGYNEQFF. The CDR3 coding sequence is TGTGCCAGCAGCCGAGGAACAGGATACAATGAGCAGTTCTTC.